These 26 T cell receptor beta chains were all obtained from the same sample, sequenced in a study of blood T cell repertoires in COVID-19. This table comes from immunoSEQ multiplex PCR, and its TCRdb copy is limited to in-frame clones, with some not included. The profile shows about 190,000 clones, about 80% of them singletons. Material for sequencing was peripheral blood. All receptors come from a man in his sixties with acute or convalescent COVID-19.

CDR3 sequence (DNA): TGTGCCAGCAGTACTAGCGGCAAAAACATTCAGTACTTC. This gives the protein CASSTSGKNIQYF. The chain is built from TRBV12-3 or TRBV12-4 and TRBJ2-4; 8 nucleotides agree with TRBD2. The CDR3 has 13 amino acids. V dropped 5 bases and J dropped 3; count of bases not matched to a gene: 0.

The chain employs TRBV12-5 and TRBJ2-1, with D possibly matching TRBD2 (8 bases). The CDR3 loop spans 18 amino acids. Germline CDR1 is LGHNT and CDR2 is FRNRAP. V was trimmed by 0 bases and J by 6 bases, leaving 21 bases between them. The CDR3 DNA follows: TGTGCTAGTGGTTTGGTACAGGGGTTCGCGGGGGGCCTCAATGAGCAGTTCTTC. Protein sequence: CASGLVQGFAGGLNEQFF.

The CDR3 loop is CASSQDVGNLVGNTIYF. The DNA for the CDR3 is TGTGCCAGCAGCCAAGATGTCGGGAATCTGGTCGGAAACACCATATATTTT. The gene calls are TRBV4-2 and TRBJ1-3; D is uncertain. This CDR3 is built from 17 residues. The germline V gene encodes CDR1 LGHNA and CDR2 YNFKEQ. Trimming stripped 0 bases from V and 4 bases from J, with 16 bases between.

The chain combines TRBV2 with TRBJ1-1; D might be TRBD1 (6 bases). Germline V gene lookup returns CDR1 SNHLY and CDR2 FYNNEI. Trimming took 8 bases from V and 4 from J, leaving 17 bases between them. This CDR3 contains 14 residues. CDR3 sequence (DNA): TGTGCCAGCTCAGGTGAAAGGGGGGGCACTGAAGCTTTCTTT. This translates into CASSGERGGTEAFF.

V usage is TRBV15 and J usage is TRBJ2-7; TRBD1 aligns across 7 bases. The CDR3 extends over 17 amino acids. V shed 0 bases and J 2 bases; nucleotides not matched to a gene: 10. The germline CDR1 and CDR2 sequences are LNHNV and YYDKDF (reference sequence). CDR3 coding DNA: TGTGCCACCAGCAGAGATAGTTACAGGGGTTCTGCCTACGAGCAGTACTTC. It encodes CATSRDSYRGSAYEQYF.

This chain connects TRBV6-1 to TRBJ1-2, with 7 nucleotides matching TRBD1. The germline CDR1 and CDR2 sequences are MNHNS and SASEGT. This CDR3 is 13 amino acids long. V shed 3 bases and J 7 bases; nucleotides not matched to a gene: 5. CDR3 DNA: TGTGCCAGCAGTGAGAGGGGACAGAGTGGCTACACCTTC. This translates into CASSERGQSGYTF.

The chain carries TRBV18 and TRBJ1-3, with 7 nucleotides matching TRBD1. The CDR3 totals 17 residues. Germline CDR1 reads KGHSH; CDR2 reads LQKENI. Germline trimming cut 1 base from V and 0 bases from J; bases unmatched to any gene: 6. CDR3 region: CASSPRGTELSGNTIYF. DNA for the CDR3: TGTGCCAGCTCACCACGGGGGACAGAGCTCTCTGGAAACACCATATATTTT.

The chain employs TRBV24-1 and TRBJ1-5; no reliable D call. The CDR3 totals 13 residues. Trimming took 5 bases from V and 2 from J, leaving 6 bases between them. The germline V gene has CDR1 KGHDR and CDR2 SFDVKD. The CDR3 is CATSARGNQPQHF. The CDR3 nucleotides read TGTGCCACCAGTGCTCGTGGCAATCAGCCCCAGCATTTT.

The CDR3: CATSSRTGPDTQYF. As DNA, the CDR3 is TGTGCCACCAGCTCTCGGACTGGGCCAGATACGCAGTATTTT. V usage is TRBV15 and J usage is TRBJ2-3; weak D call: TRBD2 (5 bases). The V and J ends lost 5 bases and 4 bases respectively, with 13 bases between them. CDR1 and CDR2 from the germline V gene are LNHNV and YYDKDF (reference sequence). The CDR3 runs 14 residues.

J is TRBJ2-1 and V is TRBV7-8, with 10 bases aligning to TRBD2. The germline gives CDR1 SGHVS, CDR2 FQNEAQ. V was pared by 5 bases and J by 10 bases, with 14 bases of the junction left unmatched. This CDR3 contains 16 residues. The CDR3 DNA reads TGTGCCAGCAGCCCTGATAGCGGGGGGCTGGGCGGGGAGCAGTTCTTC. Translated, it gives CASSPDSGGLGGEQFF.

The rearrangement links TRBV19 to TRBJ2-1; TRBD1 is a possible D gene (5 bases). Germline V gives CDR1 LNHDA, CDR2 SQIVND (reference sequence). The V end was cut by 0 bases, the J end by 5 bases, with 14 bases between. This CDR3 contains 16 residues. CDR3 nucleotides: TGTGCCAGTAGTATAGACGTGGGCAGGGTCGACAATGAGCAGTTCTTC. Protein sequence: CASSIDVGRVDNEQFF. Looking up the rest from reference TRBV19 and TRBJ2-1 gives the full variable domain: DGGITQSPKYLFRKEGQNVTLSCEQNLNHDAMYWYRQDPGQGLRLIYYSQIVNDFQKGDIAEGYSVSREKKESFPLTVTSAQKNPTAFYLCASSIDVGRVDNEQFFGPGTRLTVL.

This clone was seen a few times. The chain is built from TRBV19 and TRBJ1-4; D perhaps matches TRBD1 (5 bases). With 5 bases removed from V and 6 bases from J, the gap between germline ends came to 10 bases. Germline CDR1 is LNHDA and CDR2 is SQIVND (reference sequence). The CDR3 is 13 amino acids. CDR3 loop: CASSEPGYEKLFF. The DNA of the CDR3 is TGTGCCAGTAGTGAGCCAGGGTATGAAAAACTGTTTTTT.

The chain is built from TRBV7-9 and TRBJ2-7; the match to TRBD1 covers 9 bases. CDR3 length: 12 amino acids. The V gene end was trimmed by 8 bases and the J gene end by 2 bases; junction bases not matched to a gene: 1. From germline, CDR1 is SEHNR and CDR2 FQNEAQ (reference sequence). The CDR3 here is CASGDRAYEQYF. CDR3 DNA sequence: TGTGCCAGCGGGGACAGGGCCTACGAGCAGTACTTC.

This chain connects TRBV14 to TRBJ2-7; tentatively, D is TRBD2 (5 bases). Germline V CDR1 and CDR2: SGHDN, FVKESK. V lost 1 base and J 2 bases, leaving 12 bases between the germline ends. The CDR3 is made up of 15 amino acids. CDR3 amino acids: CASSQGPGRAYEQYF. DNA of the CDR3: TGTGCCAGCAGCCAAGGACCGGGAAGGGCCTACGAGCAGTACTTC.

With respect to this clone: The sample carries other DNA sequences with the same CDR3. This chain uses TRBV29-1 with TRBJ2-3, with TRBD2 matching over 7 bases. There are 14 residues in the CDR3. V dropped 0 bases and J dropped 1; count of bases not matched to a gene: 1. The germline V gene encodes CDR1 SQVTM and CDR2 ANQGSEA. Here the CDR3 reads CSVEESGGTDTQYF. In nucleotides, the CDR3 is TGCAGCGTTGAAGAAAGCGGGGGCACAGATACGCAGTATTTT.

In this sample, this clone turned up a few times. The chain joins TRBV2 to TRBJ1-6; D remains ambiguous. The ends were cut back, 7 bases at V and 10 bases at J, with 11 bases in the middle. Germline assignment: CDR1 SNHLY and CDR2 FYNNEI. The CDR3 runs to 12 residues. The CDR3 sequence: CASNAIRSPLHF. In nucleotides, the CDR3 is TGTGCCAGCAACGCTATTAGATCACCCCTCCACTTT.

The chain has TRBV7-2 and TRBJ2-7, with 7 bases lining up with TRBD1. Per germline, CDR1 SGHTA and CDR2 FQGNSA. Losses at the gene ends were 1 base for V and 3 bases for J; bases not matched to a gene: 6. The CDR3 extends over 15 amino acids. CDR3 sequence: CASSLVRQGNYEQYF. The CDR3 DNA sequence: TGTGCCAGCAGCTTAGTCCGACAGGGAAACTACGAGCAGTACTTC.

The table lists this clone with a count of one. The CDR3 protein is CASIDGNSPLHF. CDR3 in DNA: TGTGCCAGCATAGACGGGAATTCACCCCTCCACTTT. The chain has TRBV2 and TRBJ1-6; D gene uncertain. There are 12 residues in the CDR3. Germline V lookup: CDR1 SNHLY, CDR2 FYNNEI. With 7 bases removed from V and 7 bases from J, the gap between germline ends came to 8 bases.

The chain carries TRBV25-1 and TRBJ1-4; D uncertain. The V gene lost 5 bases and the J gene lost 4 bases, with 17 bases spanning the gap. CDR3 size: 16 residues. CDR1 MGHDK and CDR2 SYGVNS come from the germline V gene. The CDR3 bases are TGTGCCAGCAGTCCCAACCAACAGCGGGGTAATGAAAAACTGTTTTTT. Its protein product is CASSPNQQRGNEKLFF.

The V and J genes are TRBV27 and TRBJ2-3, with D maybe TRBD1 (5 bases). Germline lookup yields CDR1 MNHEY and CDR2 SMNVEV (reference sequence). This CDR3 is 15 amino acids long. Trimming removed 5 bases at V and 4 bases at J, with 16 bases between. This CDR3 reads CASSPRVRVADTQYF. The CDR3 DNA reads TGTGCCAGCAGTCCAAGGGTCAGGGTGGCAGATACGCAGTATTTT.

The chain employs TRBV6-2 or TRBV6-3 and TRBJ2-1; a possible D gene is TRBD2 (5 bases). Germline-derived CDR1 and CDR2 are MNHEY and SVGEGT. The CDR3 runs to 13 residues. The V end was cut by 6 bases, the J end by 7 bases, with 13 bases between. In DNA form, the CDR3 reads TGTGCCAGCAGCCCGGGCCCGGGAAATGAGCAGTTCTTC. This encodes CASSPGPGNEQFF.

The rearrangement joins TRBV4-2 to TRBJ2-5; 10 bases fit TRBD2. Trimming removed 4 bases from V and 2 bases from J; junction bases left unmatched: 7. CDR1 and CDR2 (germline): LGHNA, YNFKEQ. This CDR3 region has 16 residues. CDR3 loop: CASSPQERGGQETQYF. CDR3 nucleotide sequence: TGTGCCAGCAGCCCGCAGGAGCGGGGGGGACAAGAGACCCAGTACTTC.

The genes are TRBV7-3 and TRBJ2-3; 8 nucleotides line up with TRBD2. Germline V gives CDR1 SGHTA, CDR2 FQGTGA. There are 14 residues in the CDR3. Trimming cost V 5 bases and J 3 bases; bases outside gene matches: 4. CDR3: CASSQSGSTDTQYF. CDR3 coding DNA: TGTGCCAGCAGCCAAAGCGGGAGTACAGATACGCAGTATTTT.

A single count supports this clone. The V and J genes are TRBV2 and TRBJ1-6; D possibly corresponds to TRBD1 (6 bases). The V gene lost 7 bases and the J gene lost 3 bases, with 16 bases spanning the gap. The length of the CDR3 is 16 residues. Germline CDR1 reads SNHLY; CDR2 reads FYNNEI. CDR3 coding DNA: TGTGCCAGCAATGCCGACCGGACAGACTATAATTCACCCCTCCACTTT. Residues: CASNADRTDYNSPLHF.

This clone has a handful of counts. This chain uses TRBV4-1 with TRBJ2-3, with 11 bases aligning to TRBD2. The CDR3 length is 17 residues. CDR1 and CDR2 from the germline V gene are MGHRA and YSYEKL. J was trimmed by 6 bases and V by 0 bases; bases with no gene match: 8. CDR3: CASSQDILAGAGDTQYF. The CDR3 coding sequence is TGCGCCAGCAGCCAAGATATACTAGCGGGAGCCGGGGATACGCAGTATTTT.

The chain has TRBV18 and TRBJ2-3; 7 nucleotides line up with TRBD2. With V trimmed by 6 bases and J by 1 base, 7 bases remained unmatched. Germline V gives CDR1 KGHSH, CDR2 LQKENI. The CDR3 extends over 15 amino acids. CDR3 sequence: CASSLSRGGTDTQYF. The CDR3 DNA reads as TGTGCCAGCTCCCTGAGCCGGGGGGGCACAGATACGCAGTATTTT.